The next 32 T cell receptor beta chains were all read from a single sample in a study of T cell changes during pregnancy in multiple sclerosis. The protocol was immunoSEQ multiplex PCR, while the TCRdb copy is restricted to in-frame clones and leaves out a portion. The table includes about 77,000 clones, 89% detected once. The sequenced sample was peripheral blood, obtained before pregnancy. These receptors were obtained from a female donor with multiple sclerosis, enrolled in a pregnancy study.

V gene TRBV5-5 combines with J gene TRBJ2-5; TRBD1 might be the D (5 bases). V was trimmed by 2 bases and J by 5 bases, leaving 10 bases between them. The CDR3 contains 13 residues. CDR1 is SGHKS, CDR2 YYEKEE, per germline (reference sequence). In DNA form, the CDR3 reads TGTGCCAGCAGCTTTCAGGGCGCGGAGACCCAGTACTTC. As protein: CASSFQGAETQYF. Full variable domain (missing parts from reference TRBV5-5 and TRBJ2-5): DAGVTQSPTHLIKTRGQQVTLRCSPISGHKSVSWYQQVLGQGPQFIFQYYEKEERGRGNFPDRFSARQFPNYSSELNVNALLLGDSALYLCASSFQGAETQYFGPGTRLLVL.

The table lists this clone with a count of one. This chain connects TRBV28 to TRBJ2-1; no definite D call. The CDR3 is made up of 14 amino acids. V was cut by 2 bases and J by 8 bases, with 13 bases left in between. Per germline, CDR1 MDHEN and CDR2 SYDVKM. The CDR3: CASSLTTSGDEQFF. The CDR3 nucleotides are TGTGCCAGCAGTTTAACGACATCCGGCGATGAGCAGTTCTTC.

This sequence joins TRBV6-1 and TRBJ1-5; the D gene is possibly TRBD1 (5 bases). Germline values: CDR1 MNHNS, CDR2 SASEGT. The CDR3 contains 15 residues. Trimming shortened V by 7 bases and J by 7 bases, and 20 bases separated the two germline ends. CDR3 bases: TGTGCCAGCAATCCTTTGGGGGGAGGGCAGCAGCCCCAGCATTTT. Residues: CASNPLGGGQQPQHF.

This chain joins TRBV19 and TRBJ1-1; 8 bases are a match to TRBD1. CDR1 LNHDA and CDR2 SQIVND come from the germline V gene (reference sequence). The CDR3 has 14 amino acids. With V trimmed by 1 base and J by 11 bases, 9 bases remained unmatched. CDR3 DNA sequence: TGTGCCAGTAGTATAGCCATCTCGACAGGGGAGGCTTTCTTT. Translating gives CASSIAISTGEAFF.

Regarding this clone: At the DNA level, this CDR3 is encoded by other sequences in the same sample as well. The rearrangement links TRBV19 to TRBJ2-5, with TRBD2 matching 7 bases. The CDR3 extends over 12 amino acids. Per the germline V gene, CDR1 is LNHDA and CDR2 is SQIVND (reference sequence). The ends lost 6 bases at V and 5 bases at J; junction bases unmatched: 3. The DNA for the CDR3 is TGTGCCAGTAGACAAGCGGGGGAGACCCAGTACTTC. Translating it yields CASRQAGETQYF.

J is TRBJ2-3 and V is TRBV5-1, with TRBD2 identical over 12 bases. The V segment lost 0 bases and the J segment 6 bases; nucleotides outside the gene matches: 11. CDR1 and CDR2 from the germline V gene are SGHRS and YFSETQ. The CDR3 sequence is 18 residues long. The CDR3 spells CASSLGTSSGGALDTQYF. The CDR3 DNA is TGCGCCAGCAGCTTGGGAACCTCTAGCGGGGGGGCATTGGATACGCAGTATTTT. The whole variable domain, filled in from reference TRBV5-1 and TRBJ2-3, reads KAGVTQTPRYLIKTRGQQVTLSCSPISGHRSVSWYQQTPGQGLQFLFEYFSETQRNKGNFPGRFSGRQFSNSRSEMNVSTLELGDSALYLCASSLGTSSGGALDTQYFGPGTRLTVL.

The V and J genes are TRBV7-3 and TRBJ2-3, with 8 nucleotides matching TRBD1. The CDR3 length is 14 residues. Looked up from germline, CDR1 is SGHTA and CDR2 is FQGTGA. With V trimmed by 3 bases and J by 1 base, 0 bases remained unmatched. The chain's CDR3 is CASSLDRGTDTQYF. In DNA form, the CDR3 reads TGTGCCAGCAGCTTGGACAGGGGCACAGATACGCAGTATTTT. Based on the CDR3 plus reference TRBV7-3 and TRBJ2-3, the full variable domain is GAGVSQTPSNKVTEKGKYVELRCDPISGHTALYWYRQSLGQGPEFLIYFQGTGAADDSGLPNDRFFAVRPEGSVSTLKIQRTERGDSAVYLCASSLDRGTDTQYFGPGTRLTVL.

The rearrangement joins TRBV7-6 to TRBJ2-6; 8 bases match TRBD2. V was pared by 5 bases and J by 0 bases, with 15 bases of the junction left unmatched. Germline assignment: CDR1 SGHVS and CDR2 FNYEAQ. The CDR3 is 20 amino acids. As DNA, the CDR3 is TGTGCCAGCAGCGCCCTGAAGGGGCGGGGGGCCCGCTCTGGGGCCAACGTCCTGACTTTC. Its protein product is CASSALKGRGARSGANVLTF.

CDR3 bases: TGCAGCGTTGAACTCTACAATGAGCAGTTCTTC. Translating gives CSVELYNEQFF. The V call is TRBV29-1, the J call TRBJ2-1, with D uncertain. This CDR3 is 11 amino acids long. Germline assignment: CDR1 SQVTM and CDR2 ANQGSEA. V lost 2 bases, J lost 3 bases, and 2 bases lay in between.

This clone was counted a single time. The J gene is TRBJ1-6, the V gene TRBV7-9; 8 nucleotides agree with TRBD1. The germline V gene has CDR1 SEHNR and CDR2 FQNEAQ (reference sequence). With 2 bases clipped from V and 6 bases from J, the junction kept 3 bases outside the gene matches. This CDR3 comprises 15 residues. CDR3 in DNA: TGTGCCAGCAGCTTACAGGGGGCTGGTAATTCACCCCTCCACTTT. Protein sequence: CASSLQGAGNSPLHF.

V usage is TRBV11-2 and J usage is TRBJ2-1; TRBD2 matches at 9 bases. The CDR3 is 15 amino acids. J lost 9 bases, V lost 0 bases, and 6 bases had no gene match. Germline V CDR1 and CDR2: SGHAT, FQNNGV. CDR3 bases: TGTGCCAGCAGCTTAGAACCGGGACTAGCAGTTGAGCAGTTCTTC. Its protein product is CASSLEPGLAVEQFF.

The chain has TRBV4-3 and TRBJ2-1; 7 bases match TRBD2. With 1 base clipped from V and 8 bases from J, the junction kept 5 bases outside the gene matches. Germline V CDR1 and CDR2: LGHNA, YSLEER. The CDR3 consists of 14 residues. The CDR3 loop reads CASSQVGGGDEQFF. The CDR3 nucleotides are TGCGCCAGCAGCCAAGTCGGGGGAGGGGATGAGCAGTTCTTC.

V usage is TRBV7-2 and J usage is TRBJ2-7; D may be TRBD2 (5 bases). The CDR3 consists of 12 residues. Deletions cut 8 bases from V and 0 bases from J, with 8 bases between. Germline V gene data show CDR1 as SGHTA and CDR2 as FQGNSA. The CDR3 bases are TGTGCCAGCCGGGGTAGCTCCTACGAGCAGTACTTC. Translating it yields CASRGSSYEQYF.

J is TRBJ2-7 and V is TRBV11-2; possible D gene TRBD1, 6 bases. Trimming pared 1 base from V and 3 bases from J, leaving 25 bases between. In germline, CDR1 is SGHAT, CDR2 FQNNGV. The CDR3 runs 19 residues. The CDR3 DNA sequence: TGTGCCAGCAGCTTAGTGTGGGTACCTTTTGACAGGAAGGGCTACGAGCAGTACTTC. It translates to CASSLVWVPFDRKGYEQYF.

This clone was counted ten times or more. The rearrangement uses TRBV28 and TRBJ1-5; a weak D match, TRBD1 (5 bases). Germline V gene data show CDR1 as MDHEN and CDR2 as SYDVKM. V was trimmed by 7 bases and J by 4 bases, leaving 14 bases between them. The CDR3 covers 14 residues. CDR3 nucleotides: TGTGCCAGCACACCCGGGGGGAGAAATCAGCCCCAGCATTTT. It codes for CASTPGGRNQPQHF.

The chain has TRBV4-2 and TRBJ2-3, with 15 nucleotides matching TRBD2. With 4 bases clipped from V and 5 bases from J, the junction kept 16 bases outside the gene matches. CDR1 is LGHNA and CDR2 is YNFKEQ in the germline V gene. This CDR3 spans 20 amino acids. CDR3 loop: CASSLRRTSGGAPRVDTQYF. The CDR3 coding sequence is TGTGCCAGCAGCCTACGCCGGACTAGCGGGGGGGCTCCGAGGGTAGATACGCAGTATTTT.

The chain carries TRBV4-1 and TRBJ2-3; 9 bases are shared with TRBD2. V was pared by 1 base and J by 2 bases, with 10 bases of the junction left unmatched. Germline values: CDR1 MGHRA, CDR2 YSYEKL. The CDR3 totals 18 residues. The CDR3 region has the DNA TGCGCCAGCAGCCAAGGTTGGAGCGGGGGGCCCTTCACAGATACGCAGTATTTT. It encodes CASSQGWSGGPFTDTQYF.

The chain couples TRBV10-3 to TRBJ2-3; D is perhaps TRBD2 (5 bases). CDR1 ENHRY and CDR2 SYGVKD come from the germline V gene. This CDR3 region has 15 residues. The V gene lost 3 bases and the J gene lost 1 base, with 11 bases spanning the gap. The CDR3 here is CAISEGRVGTDTQYF. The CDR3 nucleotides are TGTGCCATCAGTGAAGGGCGGGTAGGCACAGATACGCAGTATTTT.

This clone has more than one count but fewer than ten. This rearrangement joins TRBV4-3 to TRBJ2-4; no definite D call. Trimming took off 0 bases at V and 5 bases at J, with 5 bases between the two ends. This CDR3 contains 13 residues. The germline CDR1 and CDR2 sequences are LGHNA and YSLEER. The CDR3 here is CASSQDLENIQYF. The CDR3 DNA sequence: TGCGCCAGCAGCCAAGATTTAGAAAACATTCAGTACTTC.

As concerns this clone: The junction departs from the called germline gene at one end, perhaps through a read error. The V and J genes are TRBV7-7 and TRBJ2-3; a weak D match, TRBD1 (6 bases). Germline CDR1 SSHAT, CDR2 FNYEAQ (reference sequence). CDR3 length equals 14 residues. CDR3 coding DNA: TGTGCTAGCAGCGCCACAGGGCTCGCAGATACGCAGTATTTT. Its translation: CASSATGLADTQYF.

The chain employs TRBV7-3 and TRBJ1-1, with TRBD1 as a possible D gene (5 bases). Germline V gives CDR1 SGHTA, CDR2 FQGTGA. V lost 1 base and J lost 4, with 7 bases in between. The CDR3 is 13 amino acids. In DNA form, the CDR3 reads TGTGCCAGCAGCTTAAATCAGGGCACTGAAGCTTTCTTT. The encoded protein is CASSLNQGTEAFF.

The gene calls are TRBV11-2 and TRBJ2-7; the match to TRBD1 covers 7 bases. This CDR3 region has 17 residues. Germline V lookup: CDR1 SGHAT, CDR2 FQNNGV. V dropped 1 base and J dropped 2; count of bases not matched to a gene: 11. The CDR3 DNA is TGTGCCAGCAGCTTAGGTTTCGGCAGGGGGTTAGCCTACGAGCAGTACTTC. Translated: CASSLGFGRGLAYEQYF.

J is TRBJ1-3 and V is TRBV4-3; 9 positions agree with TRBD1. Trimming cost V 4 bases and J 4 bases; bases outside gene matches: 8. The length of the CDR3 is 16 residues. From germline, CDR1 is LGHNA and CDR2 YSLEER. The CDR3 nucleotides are TGCGCCAGCAGCCTTACGACAGGGGGAGAGGGAAACACCATATATTTT. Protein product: CASSLTTGGEGNTIYF.

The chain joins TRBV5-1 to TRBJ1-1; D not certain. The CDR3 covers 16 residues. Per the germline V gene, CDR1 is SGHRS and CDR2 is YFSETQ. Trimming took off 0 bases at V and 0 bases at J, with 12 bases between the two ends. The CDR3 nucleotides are TGCGCCAGCAGCTTGGCCATGATCGGGGTGAACACTGAAGCTTTCTTT. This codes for CASSLAMIGVNTEAFF.

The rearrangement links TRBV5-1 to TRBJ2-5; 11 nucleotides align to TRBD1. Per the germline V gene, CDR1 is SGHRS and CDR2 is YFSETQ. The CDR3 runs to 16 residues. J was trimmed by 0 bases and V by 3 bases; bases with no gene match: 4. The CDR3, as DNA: TGCGCCAGCAGCTGGGGGGACAGGGGGTACCAAGAGACCCAGTACTTC. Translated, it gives CASSWGDRGYQETQYF.

CDR3 bases: TGCGCCAGCAGCCAATTTGGGACAGGGGCCATGAACACTGAAGCTTTCTTT. It yields the protein CASSQFGTGAMNTEAFF. This chain joins TRBV4-1 and TRBJ1-1; 10 nucleotides match TRBD1. The CDR3 is 17 residues long. V trimming: 2 bases; J trimming: 0 bases; junction bases outside the gene matches: 6. Per the germline V gene, CDR1 is MGHRA and CDR2 is YSYEKL.

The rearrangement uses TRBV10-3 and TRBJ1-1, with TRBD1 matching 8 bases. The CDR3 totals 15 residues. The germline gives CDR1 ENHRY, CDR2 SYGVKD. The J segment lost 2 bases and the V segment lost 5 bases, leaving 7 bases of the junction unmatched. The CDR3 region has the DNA TGTGCCATCAGTATGGACAGGGAAGGAAACACTGAAGCTTTCTTT. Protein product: CAISMDREGNTEAFF.

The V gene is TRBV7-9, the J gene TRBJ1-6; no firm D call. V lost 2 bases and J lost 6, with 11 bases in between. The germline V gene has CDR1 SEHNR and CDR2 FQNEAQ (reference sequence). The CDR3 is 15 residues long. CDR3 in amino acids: CASSLKRQFNSPLHF. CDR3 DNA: TGTGCCAGCAGCTTAAAACGTCAGTTTAATTCACCCCTCCACTTT.

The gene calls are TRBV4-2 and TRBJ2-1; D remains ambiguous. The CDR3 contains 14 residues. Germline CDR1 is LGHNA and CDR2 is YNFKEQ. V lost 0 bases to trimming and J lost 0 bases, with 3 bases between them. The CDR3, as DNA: TGTGCCAGCAGCCAAGACCTCTCCTACAATGAGCAGTTCTTC. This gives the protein CASSQDLSYNEQFF.

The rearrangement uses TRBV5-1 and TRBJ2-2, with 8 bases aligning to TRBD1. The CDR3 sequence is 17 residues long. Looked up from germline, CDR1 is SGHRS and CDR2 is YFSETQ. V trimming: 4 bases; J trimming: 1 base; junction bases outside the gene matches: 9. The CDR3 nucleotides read TGCGCCAGCAGCCAAGGGGTAGGGACAGGGAACACCGGGGAGCTGTTTTTT. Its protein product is CASSQGVGTGNTGELFF.

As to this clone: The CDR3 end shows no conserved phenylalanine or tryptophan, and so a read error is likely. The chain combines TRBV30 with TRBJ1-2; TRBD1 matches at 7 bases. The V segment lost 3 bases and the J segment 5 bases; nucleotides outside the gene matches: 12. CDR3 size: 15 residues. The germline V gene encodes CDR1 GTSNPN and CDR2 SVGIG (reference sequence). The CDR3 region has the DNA TGTGCCTGGAGCCACAGGGGTACGGGCCTTTATGGCTACACCCTC. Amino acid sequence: CAWSHRGTGLYGYTL.

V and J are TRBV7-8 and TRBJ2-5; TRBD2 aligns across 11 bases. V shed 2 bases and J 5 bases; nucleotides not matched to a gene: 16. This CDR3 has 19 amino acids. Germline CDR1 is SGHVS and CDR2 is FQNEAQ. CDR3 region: CASSLPQLDGLAGTETQYF. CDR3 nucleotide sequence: TGTGCCAGCAGCTTACCCCAGCTCGATGGACTAGCGGGTACCGAGACCCAGTACTTC. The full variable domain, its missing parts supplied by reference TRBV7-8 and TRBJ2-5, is GAGVSQSPRYKVAKRGQDVALRCDPISGHVSLFWYQQALGQGPEFLTYFQNEAQLDKSGLPSDRFFAERPEGSVSTLKIQRTQQEDSAVYLCASSLPQLDGLAGTETQYFGPGTRLLVL.